This TCR beta chain is drawn from a study of blood T cell repertoires in COVID-19. In the study overall: Samples taken during acute and convalescent COVID-19 were collected in the United States, Italy and Spain. Sample material is recorded as cDNA or gDNA derived from T cells, B-cell-depleted T cells, or PBMCs.

Losses at the gene ends were 4 bases for V and 7 bases for J; bases not matched to a gene: 15. Germline assignment: CDR1 LGHNA and CDR2 YSLEER. CDR3 length: 17 amino acids. Per the original data handling: Amplifying reference gene primers gave estimates of nucleated cell counts. The table came from immunoSEQ multiplex PCR; TCRdb's copy has only in-frame clones and leaves some out. V, J and clone size are those of that table, while D and trimming were read from the DNA. Seen here are 30,000 to 40,000 clones, 80% observed once, and the top ten hold roughly a third. The sequenced sample was peripheral blood. J is TRBJ2-2 and V is TRBV4-3, with 7 positions matching TRBD1. The receptor was isolated from a man at least 80 years old with acute or convalescent COVID-19. This CDR3 is CASSRSRRDRYRGELFF. Here the CDR3 DNA reads TGCGCCAGCAGCCGTTCGAGAAGGGACAGATACCGCGGGGAGCTGTTTTTT.